This TCR beta chain came from a study of early T cells in non-severe SARS-CoV-2 infection. This clonotype has only a few counts. TCRdb itself ran the 5' RACE reads through MiXCR, one entry per CDR3 protein. The data show about 97,000 distinct CDR3 sequences, approximately 10% seen once. The CDR3 sequence is 15 residues long. Germline-derived CDR1 and CDR2 are DFQATT and SNEGSKA (reference sequence). V trimming: 0 bases; J trimming: 2 bases; junction bases outside the gene matches: 4. This sequence joins TRBV20-1 and TRBJ2-3; 8 positions agree with TRBD1. The origin of this receptor is an adult who was a healthcare worker with PCR-confirmed SARS-CoV-2 infection or an uninfected control (not recorded which). The material sequenced was whole blood, taken at baseline. The CDR3 protein is CSARDRGRPTDTQYF. DNA of the CDR3: TGCAGTGCTAGAGACAGGGGGCGTCCCACAGATACGCAGTATTTT.